One and the same sample provided the 22 T cell receptor beta chains below, sequenced in a study of cytomegalovirus exposure and HLA in healthy donors. The PCR employed 60 Vbeta primers together with 13 Jbeta primers. This table comes from immunoSEQ multiplex PCR, and its TCRdb copy is limited to in-frame clones, with some not included. The sample records approximately 300,000 clones, about four fifths being singletons. The sequencing sample was made of PBMCs. The receptors derive from a woman in her thirties or forties in good health and CMV-seropositive.

A few counts support this clone. The chain joins TRBV19 to TRBJ1-5, with TRBD1 matching 7 bases. The V gene's germline CDR1 is LNHDA and CDR2 SQIVND (reference sequence). The CDR3 length is 15 residues. Trimming at V came to 6 bases and at J to 8 bases, leaving 13 bases not matched to a gene. CDR3 coding DNA: TGTGCCAGTAGGACAGGGAAGAGGGACAACGAGCCCCAGCATTTT. It codes for CASRTGKRDNEPQHF.

The chain has TRBV5-6 and TRBJ2-1; perhaps TRBD1 as D (6 bases). The CDR3 totals 12 residues. Germline CDR1 is SGHDT and CDR2 is YYEEEE. Trimming took off 4 bases at V and 9 bases at J, with 11 bases between the two ends. In nucleotides, the CDR3 is TGTGCCAGCAGCGACGGACAGCCTGAGCAGTTCTTC. Translation gives CASSDGQPEQFF.

This rearrangement joins TRBV18 to TRBJ2-7; weak D call: TRBD1 (6 bases). The length of the CDR3 is 15 residues. The V gene's germline CDR1 is KGHSH and CDR2 LQKENI. V lost 3 bases and J lost 5, with 17 bases in between. The CDR3, as DNA: TGTGCCAGCTCACCCCGGACAGCCTCTAATAACGAGCAGTACTTC. It translates to CASSPRTASNNEQYF. The full variable domain, in which reference TRBV18 and TRBJ2-7 provide the parts outside the CDR3, is NAGVMQNPRHLVRRRGQEARLRCSPMKGHSHVYWYRQLPEEGLKFMVYLQKENIIDESGMPKERFSAEFPKEGPSILRIQQVVRGDSAAYFCASSPRTASNNEQYFGPGTRLTVT.

This clone appeared once. The rearrangement joins TRBV10-2 to TRBJ1-3; D is possibly TRBD1 (6 bases). This CDR3 is built from 13 residues. Deletions cut 7 bases from V and 4 bases from J, with 11 bases between. Germline values: CDR1 WSHSY, CDR2 SAAADI. The CDR3 spells CASISGAGNTIYF. DNA of the CDR3: TGCGCCAGCATTTCAGGGGCGGGAAACACCATATATTTT.

This sequence joins TRBV6-1 and TRBJ2-7; 10 nucleotides agree with TRBD2. CDR1 and CDR2 from the germline V gene are MNHNS and SASEGT. V lost 2 bases, J lost 0 bases, and 4 bases stayed unmatched. CDR3 length: 16 residues. The CDR3 DNA follows: TGTGCCAGCAGTGAATCTAGCGGGAGATTCTCCTACGAGCAGTACTTC. Encoded protein: CASSESSGRFSYEQYF.

The J gene is TRBJ1-5, the V gene TRBV28; D ambiguous. Trimming removed 6 bases at V and 2 bases at J, with 14 bases between. From germline, CDR1 is MDHEN and CDR2 SYDVKM. The CDR3 contains 15 residues. CDR3 nucleotide sequence: TGTGCCAGCAGCTATCCCTCGGTTGGCAATCAGCCCCAGCATTTT. As protein: CASSYPSVGNQPQHF.

The chain employs TRBV11-3 and TRBJ2-2; maybe TRBD1 (6 bases). V shed 4 bases and J shed 5 bases, with 17 bases lying between them. CDR1 is SGHNT, CDR2 YENEEA, per germline. The CDR3 has 16 residues. The CDR3 DNA reads TGTGCCAGCAGCTATCTCACAGGGTGGGGAACCGGGGAGCTGTTTTTT. It encodes CASSYLTGWGTGELFF.

In this sample, this clone turned up once. V and J are TRBV18 and TRBJ2-3; possibly TRBD2 for D (6 bases). V lost 3 bases and J lost 0, with 13 bases in between. Germline V gene lookup returns CDR1 KGHSH and CDR2 LQKENI. The CDR3 spans 16 residues. The CDR3 region is CASSPDLSGSTDTQYF. CDR3 coding DNA: TGTGCCAGCTCACCCGACTTAAGCGGGAGCACAGATACGCAGTATTTT. The variable domain in full, completed from reference TRBV18 and TRBJ2-3, reads NAGVMQNPRHLVRRRGQEARLRCSPMKGHSHVYWYRQLPEEGLKFMVYLQKENIIDESGMPKERFSAEFPKEGPSILRIQQVVRGDSAAYFCASSPDLSGSTDTQYFGPGTRLTVL.

This chain links TRBV11-2 with TRBJ2-1, with a tentative D call TRBD1 (5 bases). V gave up 0 bases and J gave up 3 bases, with 9 bases separating them. The CDR3 contains 15 residues. Germline V gene data show CDR1 as SGHAT and CDR2 as FQNNGV. The CDR3 DNA is TGTGCCAGCAGCTTAGAAGGGGAACGCTACAATGAGCAGTTCTTC. Encoded protein: CASSLEGERYNEQFF. The variable domain in full, completed from reference TRBV11-2 and TRBJ2-1, reads EAGVAQSPRYKIIEKRQSVAFWCNPISGHATLYWYQQILGQGPKLLIQFQNNGVVDDSQLPKDRFSAERLKGVDSTLKIQPAKLEDSAVYLCASSLEGERYNEQFFGPGTRLTVL.

The chain links TRBV6-5 to TRBJ2-1; 14 bases line up with TRBD2. CDR3 length: 16 residues. Trimming at V came to 2 bases and at J to 9 bases, leaving 6 bases not matched to a gene. The germline V gene has CDR1 MNHEY and CDR2 SVGAGI. The CDR3 loop is CASSYTGLAGVTEQFF. In DNA, the CDR3 is TGTGCCAGCAGTTACACGGGACTAGCGGGAGTAACTGAGCAGTTCTTC.

V and J are TRBV27 and TRBJ2-5; D might be TRBD2 (5 bases). The germline V and J ends were trimmed by 2 bases and 5 bases, with 12 bases remaining between them. The CDR3 is 14 residues long. Germline lookup yields CDR1 MNHEY and CDR2 SMNVEV (reference sequence). The CDR3 spells CASSLGRNSETQYF. The CDR3 nucleotides are TGTGCCAGCAGTTTAGGGAGAAATTCGGAGACCCAGTACTTC.

The chain has TRBV19 and TRBJ2-7, with D possibly matching TRBD1 (6 bases). V was trimmed by 6 bases and J by 1 base, leaving 16 bases between them. Germline assignment: CDR1 LNHDA and CDR2 SQIVND (reference sequence). CDR3 size: 15 residues. CDR3 protein: CASSDRTVYSYEQYF. DNA of the CDR3: TGTGCCAGTAGCGATAGGACAGTCTATTCCTACGAGCAGTACTTC.

This clone has just one count. V usage is TRBV28 and J usage is TRBJ2-6, with 8 bases lining up with TRBD1. Germline V gene sequence: CDR1 MDHEN, CDR2 SYDVKM. CDR3 length: 15 amino acids. Germline trimming cut 5 bases from V and 4 bases from J; bases unmatched to any gene: 4. The DNA for the CDR3 is TGTGCCAGCAGTGCGACAGGGGTCGGGGCCAACGTCCTGACTTTC. Translated: CASSATGVGANVLTF. The full variable domain, its missing parts supplied by reference TRBV28 and TRBJ2-6, is DVKVTQSSRYLVKRTGEKVFLECVQDMDHENMFWYRQDPGLGLRLIYFSYDVKMKEKGDIPEGYSVSREKKERFSLILESASTNQTSMYLCASSATGVGANVLTFGAGSRLTVL.

This clone was counted once. This rearrangement joins TRBV11-3 to TRBJ2-1; 7 bases line up with TRBD2. CDR3 length: 15 residues. Germline V gene sequence: CDR1 SGHNT, CDR2 YENEEA. The V segment lost 5 bases and the J segment 0 bases; nucleotides outside the gene matches: 4. The CDR3: CASSPGGISYNEQFF. In DNA, the CDR3 is TGTGCCAGCAGCCCCGGGGGGATCTCCTACAATGAGCAGTTCTTC.

The chain recombines TRBV4-2 with TRBJ1-1; D gene unclear. CDR1 and CDR2 (germline): LGHNA, YNFKEQ. The ends were cut back, 4 bases at V and 4 bases at J, with 10 bases in the middle. The CDR3 sequence is 13 residues long. Written as DNA, the CDR3 is TGTGCCAGCAGCCCCGAGGTGGGCACTGAAGCTTTCTTT. Amino acid sequence: CASSPEVGTEAFF.

The chain has TRBV29-1 and TRBJ2-5, with TRBD2 matching 16 bases. Germline V lookup: CDR1 SQVTM, CDR2 ANQGSEA. The CDR3 sequence is 16 residues long. CDR3 sequence: CTQGTSGRATQETQYF. The DNA of the CDR3 is TGCACCCAAGGGACTAGCGGGAGGGCAACCCAAGAGACCCAGTACTTC.

The chain couples TRBV28 to TRBJ1-6; D unresolved. CDR3 length: 16 residues. Germline V gene sequence: CDR1 MDHEN, CDR2 SYDVKM. Trimming cost V 2 bases and J 7 bases, with 15 bases left between them. The CDR3 reads CASSLPDRGLNSPLHF. DNA for the CDR3: TGTGCCAGCAGTTTACCCGACCGAGGGCTGAATTCACCCCTCCACTTT.

The J gene is TRBJ2-2, the V gene TRBV25-1; 8 nucleotides agree with TRBD2. CDR1 MGHDK and CDR2 SYGVNS come from the germline V gene. This CDR3 is 16 amino acids long. V lost 0 bases to trimming and J lost 1 base; unmatched junction nucleotides: 1. DNA for the CDR3: TGTGCCAGCAGTGAATACGGGAGGGTGAACACCGGGGAGCTGTTTTTT. This codes for CASSEYGRVNTGELFF.

The chain employs TRBV7-2 and TRBJ1-2; D gene ambiguous. Germline CDR1 SGHTA, CDR2 FQGNSA. The CDR3 is 13 residues long. Trimming shortened V by 1 base and J by 6 bases, and 9 bases separated the two germline ends. The CDR3 DNA reads as TGTGCCAGCAGCTTAGAAGTTCGGGATGGCTACACCTTC. It yields the protein CASSLEVRDGYTF. Full variable domain (missing parts from reference TRBV7-2 and TRBJ1-2): GAGVSQSPSNKVTEKGKDVELRCDPISGHTALYWYRQSLGQGLEFLIYFQGNSAPDKSGLPSDRFSAERTGGSVSTLTIQRTQQEDSAVYLCASSLEVRDGYTFGSGTRLTVV.

Comment on this clone: Within the sample, other DNA sequences also encode this same CDR3. This chain uses TRBV30 with TRBJ1-5, with D hard to call. Germline lookup yields CDR1 GTSNPN and CDR2 SVGIG (reference sequence). Trimming stripped 3 bases from V and 2 bases from J, with 5 bases between. The CDR3 totals 12 residues. The CDR3 is CAWSTGNQPQHF. In DNA, the CDR3 is TGTGCCTGGAGCACAGGCAATCAGCCCCAGCATTTT.

The gene calls are TRBV7-2 and TRBJ2-3, with a tentative D call TRBD1 (5 bases). Germline assignment: CDR1 SGHTA and CDR2 FQGNSA. The CDR3 spans 16 residues. Trimming removed 2 bases from V and 2 bases from J, with 14 bases in between. The CDR3 nucleotides are TGTGCCAGCAGCTTACAGGGTACCCACCTCACAGATACGCAGTATTTT. This encodes CASSLQGTHLTDTQYF.

For this clone: The junction departs from the called germline gene at one end, perhaps through a read error. CDR3 nucleotides: TGTGCCAGCAGCGCCGGGACTGTAGCGAACACCGGGAAGCTGTTTTTT. Protein: CASSAGTVANTGKLFF. This chain connects TRBV7-9 to TRBJ2-2; maybe TRBD2 (6 bases). From germline, CDR1 is SEHNR and CDR2 FQNEAQ (reference sequence). The CDR3 has 16 residues.